Following are 26 T cell receptor beta chains from one sample sequenced in a study of cytomegalovirus exposure and HLA in healthy donors. PCR was performed using 60 Vbeta and 13 Jbeta primers. Generated by immunoSEQ multiplex PCR, the TCRdb table keeps only in-frame clones and is missing some. Of approximately 150,000 clones in the sample, roughly 70% were seen once. The specimen sequenced was PBMCs. The receptors shown here come from a woman aged 18-35 years in good health and CMV-seropositive.

V usage is TRBV6-5 and J usage is TRBJ2-5; no clear D. Per germline, CDR1 MNHEY and CDR2 SVGAGI. The CDR3 consists of 13 residues. Trimming shortened V by 4 bases and J by 5 bases, and 11 bases separated the two germline ends. CDR3 loop: CASSSEYTETQYF. DNA of the CDR3: TGTGCCAGCAGTTCCGAATACACGGAGACCCAGTACTTC.

This clone occurred a few times. This chain links TRBV7-2 with TRBJ2-1; TRBD1 matches 9 bases. Germline V lookup: CDR1 SGHTA, CDR2 FQGNSA. V lost 5 bases to trimming and J lost 8 bases; unmatched junction nucleotides: 10. The length of the CDR3 is 15 residues. CDR3 protein: CASSQSGQGFDEQFF. DNA for the CDR3: TGTGCCAGCAGCCAGAGCGGACAGGGGTTCGATGAGCAGTTCTTC.

V usage is TRBV4-2 and J usage is TRBJ1-1; D ambiguous. Germline CDR1 and CDR2: LGHNA and YNFKEQ. This CDR3 is built from 14 residues. V was cut by 4 bases and J by 0 bases, with 9 bases left in between. The chain's CDR3 is CASSLTPMNTEAFF. The CDR3 region has the DNA TGTGCCAGCAGCCTTACTCCCATGAACACTGAAGCTTTCTTT.

J is TRBJ2-7 and V is TRBV5-6, with 9 nucleotides matching TRBD2. The J segment lost 3 bases and the V segment lost 5 bases, leaving 6 bases of the junction unmatched. This CDR3 comprises 14 residues. The germline CDR1 and CDR2 sequences are SGHDT and YYEEEE. The CDR3: CASSLAGLFYEQYF. CDR3 bases: TGTGCCAGCAGTCTAGCGGGGCTTTTCTACGAGCAGTACTTC.

The chain combines TRBV13 with TRBJ1-1; D perhaps matches TRBD1 (6 bases). The CDR3 is 15 residues long. V dropped 5 bases and J dropped 6 bases, with 19 bases sitting between them. CDR1 is PRHDT, CDR2 FYEKMQ, per germline (reference sequence). CDR3 in amino acids: CASSRRTGGIPEAFF. DNA of the CDR3: TGTGCCAGCAGCCGCCGGACGGGGGGCATACCTGAAGCTTTCTTT.

V is TRBV18 and J is TRBJ2-2, with 7 bases aligning to TRBD1. Germline-derived CDR1 and CDR2 are KGHSH and LQKENI. This CDR3 spans 14 amino acids. V gave up 5 bases and J gave up 3 bases; unmatched junction bases: 3. The CDR3 DNA is TGTGCCAGCTCAGGCACAGGGGACACCGGGGAGCTGTTTTTT. Protein: CASSGTGDTGELFF.

This clone was recorded a few times. The rearrangement uses TRBV30 and TRBJ1-2, with D hard to call. Deletions cut 0 bases from V and 8 bases from J, with 10 bases between. Germline CDR1 is GTSNPN and CDR2 is SVGIG (reference sequence). The CDR3 sequence is 12 residues long. CDR3 sequence (DNA): TGTGCCTGGAGTGTGGGCCGGGAAGGCTACACCTTC. Translating gives CAWSVGREGYTF.

This clone was seen a few times. This chain uses TRBV28 with TRBJ2-3, with TRBD2 as a possible D gene (6 bases). The CDR3 runs to 16 residues. V was shortened by 5 bases and J by 6 bases, with 21 bases between the two germline ends. The germline V gene encodes CDR1 MDHEN and CDR2 SYDVKM. In DNA form, the CDR3 reads TGTGCCAGCAGTGGCCCCAGGGCGGGGAAGGGTGATACGCAGTATTTT. Protein product: CASSGPRAGKGDTQYF.

The rearrangement joins TRBV9 to TRBJ1-1; D is ambiguous. CDR3 length equals 15 residues. CDR1 SGDLS and CDR2 YYNGEE come from the germline V gene. Trimming removed 4 bases at V and 0 bases at J, with 13 bases between. The CDR3 DNA sequence: TGTGCCAGCAGCTTAGGAGGGCTATTGAACACTGAAGCTTTCTTT. Its translation: CASSLGGLLNTEAFF.

This chain connects TRBV7-3 to TRBJ1-6, with D unclear. V was shortened by 3 bases and J by 6 bases, with 9 bases between the two germline ends. Germline V CDR1 and CDR2: SGHTA, FQGTGA. The CDR3 has 14 amino acids. The CDR3 spells CASSLGVFNSPLHF. The DNA for the CDR3 is TGTGCCAGCAGCTTGGGCGTTTTTAATTCACCCCTCCACTTT.

V gene TRBV7-2 combines with J gene TRBJ2-5; D remains unclear. The CDR3 covers 17 residues. CDR1 is SGHTA, CDR2 FQGNSA, per germline. V lost 1 base and J lost 5, with 20 bases in between. The DNA of the CDR3 is TGTGCCAGCAGCTTAGGAGGCGGTCTACCCCTCCGGGAGACCCAGTACTTC. Translating it yields CASSLGGGLPLRETQYF.

This chain connects TRBV4-3 to TRBJ2-3; 7 bases fit TRBD1. The V segment lost 0 bases and the J segment 1 base; nucleotides outside the gene matches: 19. Germline CDR1 is LGHNA and CDR2 is YSLEER. The CDR3 spans 21 residues. CDR3 in DNA: TGCGCCAGCAGCCAAGAGATAACAGGGGATTGGTCTCAGCCTCGCACAGATACGCAGTATTTT. Residues: CASSQEITGDWSQPRTDTQYF.

This clone has only one observation. The chain recombines TRBV2 with TRBJ1-1; 8 nucleotides agree with TRBD1. There are 17 residues in the CDR3. Germline lookup yields CDR1 SNHLY and CDR2 FYNNEI. With 8 bases clipped from V and 0 bases from J, the junction kept 14 bases outside the gene matches. The CDR3 nucleotides are TGTGCCAGCGGGGGGGACAGGCTCCATTTATTGAACACTGAAGCTTTCTTT. Translating gives CASGGDRLHLLNTEAFF.

The V and J genes are TRBV4-2 and TRBJ2-6; D may be TRBD2 (6 bases). Germline values: CDR1 LGHNA, CDR2 YNFKEQ. The CDR3 totals 21 residues. The V end lost 4 bases, the J end lost 1 base, and 26 bases lay between the germline ends. CDR3 amino acids: CASSPIGAGTHPMSGANVLTF. As DNA, the CDR3 is TGTGCCAGCAGCCCCATAGGAGCAGGGACTCACCCGATGTCTGGGGCCAACGTCCTGACTTTC.

The genes are TRBV7-7 and TRBJ2-1, with a tentative D call TRBD2 (5 bases). The V gene's germline CDR1 is SSHAT and CDR2 FNYEAQ (reference sequence). The CDR3 has 14 residues. The DNA for the CDR3 is TGTGCTTCTTCGGCGGGTTCGTCTTACAATGAGCAGTTCTTC. Translating gives CASSAGSSYNEQFF.

The chain is built from TRBV7-6 and TRBJ2-2; D might be TRBD2 (6 bases). There are 15 residues in the CDR3. CDR1 is SGHVS, CDR2 FNYEAQ, per germline. The germline V and J ends were trimmed by 3 bases and 5 bases, with 13 bases remaining between them. The DNA of the CDR3 is TGTGCCAGCAGCTTCGAGCGGGCCTTGACCGGGGAGCTGTTTTTT. Encoded protein: CASSFERALTGELFF. Supplemented by reference TRBV7-6 and TRBJ2-2, the full variable domain reads GAGVSQSPRYKVTKRGQDVALRCDPISGHVSLYWYRQALGQGPEFLTYFNYEAQQDKSGLPNDRFSAERPEGSISTLTIQRTEQRDSAMYRCASSFERALTGELFFGEGSRLTVL.

For this clone: A junction end diverges from the germline sequence, so it may reflect a read error. This chain connects TRBV9 to TRBJ1-1; 9 bases line up with TRBD1. This CDR3 has 15 amino acids. CDR1 is SGDLS, CDR2 YYNGEE, per germline. CDR3 in DNA: TGTGCCAGCAGCGACCGTGGACAGGGGAACACTAAAGCTTTCTTT. Protein: CASSDRGQGNTKAFF.

J is TRBJ1-2 and V is TRBV27, with D perhaps TRBD1 (6 bases). The CDR3 consists of 14 residues. Germline lookup yields CDR1 MNHEY and CDR2 SMNVEV (reference sequence). V was pared by 8 bases and J by 2 bases, with 15 bases between. The CDR3 reads CASRRSGQNYGYTF. In DNA form, the CDR3 reads TGTGCCAGCCGCCGCTCGGGACAAAACTATGGCTACACCTTC.

The J gene is TRBJ2-2, the V gene TRBV5-1; 12 bases map to TRBD2. Germline CDR1 and CDR2: SGHRS and YFSETQ. V lost 4 bases, J lost 4 bases, and 5 bases stayed unmatched. This CDR3 contains 16 residues. CDR3 sequence: CASSNGLAGSTGELFF. CDR3 sequence (DNA): TGCGCCAGCAGCAACGGACTAGCGGGGTCCACCGGGGAGCTGTTTTTT.

V usage is TRBV7-9 and J usage is TRBJ2-1; D possibly corresponds to TRBD1 (6 bases). The germline V and J ends were trimmed by 4 bases and 10 bases, with 11 bases remaining between them. CDR1 is SEHNR, CDR2 FQNEAQ, per germline (reference sequence). There are 12 residues in the CDR3. The CDR3 nucleotides read TGTGCCAGCAGCTCGGACAGTCAGGAGCAGTTCTTC. Protein sequence: CASSSDSQEQFF.

The chain joins TRBV5-1 to TRBJ2-3; 8 nucleotides match TRBD1. J gave up 2 bases and V 4 bases, and 6 bases lay outside the gene matches. The CDR3 totals 15 residues. CDR1 is SGHRS, CDR2 YFSETQ, per germline. The CDR3 loop reads CASSVGQGVTDTQYF. The CDR3, as DNA: TGCGCCAGCAGCGTTGGACAGGGTGTCACAGATACGCAGTATTTT. Full variable domain (rest looked up from reference TRBV5-1 and TRBJ2-3): KAGVTQTPRYLIKTRGQQVTLSCSPISGHRSVSWYQQTPGQGLQFLFEYFSETQRNKGNFPGRFSGRQFSNSRSEMNVSTLELGDSALYLCASSVGQGVTDTQYFGPGTRLTVL.

This clone has only a few counts. V is TRBV15 and J is TRBJ2-2; 10 nucleotides align to TRBD2. The junction had 7 bases not matched to a gene; V was cut back by 0 bases and J by 0 bases. Germline CDR1 is LNHNV and CDR2 is YYDKDF (reference sequence). CDR3 length: 19 amino acids. The CDR3 spells CATSRDKIGLAANTGELFF. The CDR3 DNA sequence: TGTGCCACCAGCAGAGATAAGATAGGACTAGCGGCGAACACCGGGGAGCTGTTTTTT.

The gene calls are TRBV27 and TRBJ1-5, with D possibly being TRBD1 (6 bases). In germline, CDR1 is MNHEY, CDR2 SMNVEV (reference sequence). V was shortened by 3 bases and J by 2 bases, with 20 bases between the two germline ends. The CDR3 is 18 amino acids. CDR3 in DNA: TGTGCCAGCAGTTTTTTAACGGCACAGGGATCTGGCAATCAGCCCCAGCATTTT. Protein product: CASSFLTAQGSGNQPQHF.

CDR3: CASSARGRPTDTQYF. The CDR3 DNA is TGTGCCAGCAGTGCAAGGGGGCGTCCCACAGATACGCAGTATTTT. The chain uses TRBV6-1 and TRBJ2-3; 7 bases are shared with TRBD1. Per the germline V gene, CDR1 is MNHNS and CDR2 is SASEGT. The V gene end was trimmed by 4 bases and the J gene end by 2 bases; junction bases not matched to a gene: 6. CDR3 length: 15 residues.

The CDR3 sequence: CASSAPRQGANTGELFF. The CDR3, as DNA: TGTGCCAGCAGCGCCCCTAGACAGGGGGCGAACACCGGGGAGCTGTTTTTT. This chain joins TRBV9 and TRBJ2-2; TRBD1 aligns across 9 bases. This CDR3 region has 17 residues. Trimming cost V 3 bases and J 0 bases; bases outside gene matches: 6. Per germline, CDR1 SGDLS and CDR2 YYNGEE.

The chain combines TRBV30 with TRBJ2-1; 11 bases align to TRBD2. The germline V gene has CDR1 GTSNPN and CDR2 SVGIG (reference sequence). The CDR3 covers 16 residues. The V gene end was trimmed by 0 bases and the J gene end by 9 bases; junction bases not matched to a gene: 10. For the CDR3, the DNA is TGTGCCTGGAGTGTAACTAGCGGGGGATTCGGTAGTGAGCAGTTCTTC. Protein sequence: CAWSVTSGGFGSEQFF.